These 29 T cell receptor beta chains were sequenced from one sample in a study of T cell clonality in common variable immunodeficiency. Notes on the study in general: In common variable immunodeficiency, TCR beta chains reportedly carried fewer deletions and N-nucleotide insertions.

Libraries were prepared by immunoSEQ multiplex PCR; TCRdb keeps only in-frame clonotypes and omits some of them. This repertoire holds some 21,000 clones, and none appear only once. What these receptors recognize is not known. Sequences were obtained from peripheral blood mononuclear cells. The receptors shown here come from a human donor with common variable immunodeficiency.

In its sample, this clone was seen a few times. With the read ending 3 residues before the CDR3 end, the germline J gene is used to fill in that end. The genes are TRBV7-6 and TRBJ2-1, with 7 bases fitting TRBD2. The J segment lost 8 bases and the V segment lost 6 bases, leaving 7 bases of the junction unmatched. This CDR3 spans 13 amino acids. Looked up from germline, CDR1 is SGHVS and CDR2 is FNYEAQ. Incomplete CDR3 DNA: TGTGCCAGCAGTCAAGGGAGGGACTATGAG. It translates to CASSQGRDYE. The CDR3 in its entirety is CASSQGRDYEQFF.

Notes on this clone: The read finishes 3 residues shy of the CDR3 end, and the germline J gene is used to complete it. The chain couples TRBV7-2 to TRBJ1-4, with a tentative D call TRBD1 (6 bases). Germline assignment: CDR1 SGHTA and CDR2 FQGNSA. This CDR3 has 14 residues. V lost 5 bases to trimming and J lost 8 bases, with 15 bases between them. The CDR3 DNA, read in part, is TGTGCCAGCAGCAGACAGGTTTCATCCGAAAAA. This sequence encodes CASSRQVSSEK. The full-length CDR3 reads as CASSRQVSSEKLFF.

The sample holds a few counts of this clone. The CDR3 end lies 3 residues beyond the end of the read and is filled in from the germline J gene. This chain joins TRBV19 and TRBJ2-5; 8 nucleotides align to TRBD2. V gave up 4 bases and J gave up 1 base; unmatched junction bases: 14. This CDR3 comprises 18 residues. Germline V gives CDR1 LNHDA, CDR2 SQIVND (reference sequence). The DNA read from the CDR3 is TGTGCCAGTAGTACACTCCCGCCGGGACTAGTTGGCCAAGAGACC. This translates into CASSTLPPGLVGQET. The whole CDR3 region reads CASSTLPPGLVGQETQYF.

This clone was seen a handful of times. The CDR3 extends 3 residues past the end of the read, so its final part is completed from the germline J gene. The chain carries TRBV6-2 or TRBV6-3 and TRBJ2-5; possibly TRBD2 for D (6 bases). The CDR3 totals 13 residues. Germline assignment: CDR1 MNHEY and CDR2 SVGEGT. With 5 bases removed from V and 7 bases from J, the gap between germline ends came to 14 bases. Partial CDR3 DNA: TGTGCCAGCAGTCCCGGGGACTGGGGGACC. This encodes CASSPGDWGT. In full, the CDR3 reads CASSPGDWGTQYF.

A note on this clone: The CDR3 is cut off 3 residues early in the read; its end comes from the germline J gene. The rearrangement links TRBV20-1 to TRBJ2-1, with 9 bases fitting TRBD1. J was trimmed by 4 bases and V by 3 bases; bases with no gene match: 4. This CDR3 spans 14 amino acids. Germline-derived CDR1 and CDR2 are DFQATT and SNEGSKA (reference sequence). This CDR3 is CSARDRGRYNEQFF. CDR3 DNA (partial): TGCAGTGCTAGGGACAGGGGAAGATACAATGAG.

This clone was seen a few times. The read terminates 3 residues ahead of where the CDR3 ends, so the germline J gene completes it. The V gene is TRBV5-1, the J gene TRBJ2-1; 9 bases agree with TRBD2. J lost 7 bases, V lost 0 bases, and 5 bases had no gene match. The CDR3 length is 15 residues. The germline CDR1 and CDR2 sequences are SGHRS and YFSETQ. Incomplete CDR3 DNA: TGCGCCAGCAGCTTGGCCCTAGCGGGGAAAAATGAG. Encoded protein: CASSLALAGKNE. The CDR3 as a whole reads CASSLALAGKNEQFF.

CDR3 DNA (partial): TGTGCCAGCAGCTTAGTTTTGGGGGGAAACACTGAA. This sequence encodes CASSLVLGGNTE. The complete CDR3 sequence is CASSLVLGGNTEAFF. V is TRBV7-2 and J is TRBJ1-1; D might be TRBD1 (5 bases). The read is 3 residues too short to cover the CDR3 end, so that end is filled in from the germline J gene. V dropped 1 base and J dropped 2 bases, with 11 bases sitting between them. CDR3 length: 15 residues. CDR1 is SGHTA and CDR2 is FQGNSA in the germline V gene.

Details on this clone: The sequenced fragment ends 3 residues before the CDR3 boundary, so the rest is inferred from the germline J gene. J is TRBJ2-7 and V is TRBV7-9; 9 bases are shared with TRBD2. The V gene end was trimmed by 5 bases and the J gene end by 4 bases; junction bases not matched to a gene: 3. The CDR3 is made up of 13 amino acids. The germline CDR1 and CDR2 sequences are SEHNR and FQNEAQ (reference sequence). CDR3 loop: CASSQAGGYEQYF. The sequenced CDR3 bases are TGTGCCAGCAGCCAAGCGGGGGGATACGAG.

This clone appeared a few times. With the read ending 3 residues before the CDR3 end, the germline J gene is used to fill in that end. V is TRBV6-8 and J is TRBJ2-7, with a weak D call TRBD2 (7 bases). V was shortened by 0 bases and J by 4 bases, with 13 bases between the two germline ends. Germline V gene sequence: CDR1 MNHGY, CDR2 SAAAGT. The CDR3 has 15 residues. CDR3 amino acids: CASSYSAGEGYEQYF. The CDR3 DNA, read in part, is TGTGCCAGCAGTTACTCGGCAGGGGAGGGTTACGAG.

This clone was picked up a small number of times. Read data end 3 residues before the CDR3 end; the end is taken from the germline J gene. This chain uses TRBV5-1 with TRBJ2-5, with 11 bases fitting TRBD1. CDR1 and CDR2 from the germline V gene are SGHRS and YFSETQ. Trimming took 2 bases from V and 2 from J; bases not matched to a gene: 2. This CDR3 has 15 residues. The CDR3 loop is CASSLGDRGQETQYF. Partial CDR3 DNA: TGCGCCAGCAGCTTAGGGGACAGGGGGCAAGAGACC. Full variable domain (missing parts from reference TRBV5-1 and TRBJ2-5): KAGVTQTPRYLIKTRGQQVTLSCSPISGHRSVSWYQQTPGQGLQFLFEYFSETQRNKGNFPGRFSGRQFSNSRSEMNVSTLELGDSALYLCASSLGDRGQETQYFGPGTRLLVL.

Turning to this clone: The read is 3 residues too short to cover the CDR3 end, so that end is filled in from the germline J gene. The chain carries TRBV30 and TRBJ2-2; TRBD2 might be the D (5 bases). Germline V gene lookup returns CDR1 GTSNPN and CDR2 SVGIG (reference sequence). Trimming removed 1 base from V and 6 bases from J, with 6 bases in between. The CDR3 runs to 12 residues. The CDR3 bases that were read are TGTGCCTGGAGTGGAGGGTCCGGGGAG. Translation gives CAWSGGSGE. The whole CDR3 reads CAWSGGSGELFF.

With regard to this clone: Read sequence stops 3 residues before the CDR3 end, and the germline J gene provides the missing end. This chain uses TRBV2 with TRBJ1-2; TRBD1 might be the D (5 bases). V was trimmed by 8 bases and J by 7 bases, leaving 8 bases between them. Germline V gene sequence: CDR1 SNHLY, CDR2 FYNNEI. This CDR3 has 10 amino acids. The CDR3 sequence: CASGQGGYTF. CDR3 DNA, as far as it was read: TGTGCCAGCGGTCAGGGTGGC.

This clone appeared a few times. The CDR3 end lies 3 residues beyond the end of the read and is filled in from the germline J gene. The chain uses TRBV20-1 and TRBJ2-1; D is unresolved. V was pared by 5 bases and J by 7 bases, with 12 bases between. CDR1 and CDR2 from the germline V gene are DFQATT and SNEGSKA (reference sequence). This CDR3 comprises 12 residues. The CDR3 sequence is CSAAYLVNEQFF. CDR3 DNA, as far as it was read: TGCAGTGCTGCCTACCTAGTGAATGAG.

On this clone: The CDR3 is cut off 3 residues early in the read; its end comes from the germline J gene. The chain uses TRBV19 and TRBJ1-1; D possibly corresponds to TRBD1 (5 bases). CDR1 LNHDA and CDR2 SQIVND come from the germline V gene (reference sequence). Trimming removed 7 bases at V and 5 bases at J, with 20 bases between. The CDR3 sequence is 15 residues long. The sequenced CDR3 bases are TGTGCCAGTAACGGGCAGGGTTTTTTAAAGACTGAA. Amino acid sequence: CASNGQGFLKTE. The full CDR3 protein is CASNGQGFLKTEAFF.

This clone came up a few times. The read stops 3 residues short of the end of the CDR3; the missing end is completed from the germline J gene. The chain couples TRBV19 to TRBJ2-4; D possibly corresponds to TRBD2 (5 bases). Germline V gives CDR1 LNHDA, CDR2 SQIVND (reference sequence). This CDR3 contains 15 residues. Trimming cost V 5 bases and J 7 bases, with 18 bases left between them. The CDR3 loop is CASSPRRLEGNIQYF. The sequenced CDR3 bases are TGTGCCAGTAGTCCCCGGAGGTTGGAAGGGAACATT.

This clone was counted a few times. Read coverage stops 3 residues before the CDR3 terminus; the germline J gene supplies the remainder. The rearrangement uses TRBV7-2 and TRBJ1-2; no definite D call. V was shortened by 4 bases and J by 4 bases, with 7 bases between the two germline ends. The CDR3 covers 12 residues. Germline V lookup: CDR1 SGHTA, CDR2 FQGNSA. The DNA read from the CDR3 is TGTGCCAGCAGCTCTAAGATCTATGGC. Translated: CASSSKIYG. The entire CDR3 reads CASSSKIYGYTF.

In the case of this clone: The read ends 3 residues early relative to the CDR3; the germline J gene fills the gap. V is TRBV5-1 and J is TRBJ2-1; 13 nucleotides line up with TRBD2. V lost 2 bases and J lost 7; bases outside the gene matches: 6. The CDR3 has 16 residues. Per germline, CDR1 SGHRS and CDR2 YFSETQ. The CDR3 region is CASSFGWTSGGNEQFF. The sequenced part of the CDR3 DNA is TGCGCCAGCAGCTTTGGGTGGACTAGCGGGGGTAATGAG.

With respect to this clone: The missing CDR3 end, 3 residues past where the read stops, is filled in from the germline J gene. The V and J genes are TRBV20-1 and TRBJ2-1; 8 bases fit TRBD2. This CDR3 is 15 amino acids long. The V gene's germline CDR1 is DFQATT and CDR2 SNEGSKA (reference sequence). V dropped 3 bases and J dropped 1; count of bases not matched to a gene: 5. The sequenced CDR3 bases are TGCAGTGCTAGGGACAGCGGGGGTTCCTACAATGAG. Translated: CSARDSGGSYNE. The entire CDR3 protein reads CSARDSGGSYNEQFF.

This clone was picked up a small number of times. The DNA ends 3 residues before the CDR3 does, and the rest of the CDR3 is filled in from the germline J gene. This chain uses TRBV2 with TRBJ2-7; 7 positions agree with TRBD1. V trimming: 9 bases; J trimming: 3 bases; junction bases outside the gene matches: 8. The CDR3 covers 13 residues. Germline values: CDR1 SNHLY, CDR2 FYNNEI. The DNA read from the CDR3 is TGTGCCAGTACCCGGGACAGCGTCTACGAG. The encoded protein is CASTRDSVYE. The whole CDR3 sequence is CASTRDSVYEQYF.

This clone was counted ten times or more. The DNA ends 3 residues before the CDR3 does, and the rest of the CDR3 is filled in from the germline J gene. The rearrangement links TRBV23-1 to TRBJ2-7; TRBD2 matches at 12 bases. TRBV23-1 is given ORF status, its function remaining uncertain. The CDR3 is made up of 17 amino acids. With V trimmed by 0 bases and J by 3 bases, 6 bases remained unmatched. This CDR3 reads CASSQSGLAGTHYEQYF. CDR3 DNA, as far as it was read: TGCGCCAGCAGTCAATCCGGACTAGCGGGAACACACTACGAG.

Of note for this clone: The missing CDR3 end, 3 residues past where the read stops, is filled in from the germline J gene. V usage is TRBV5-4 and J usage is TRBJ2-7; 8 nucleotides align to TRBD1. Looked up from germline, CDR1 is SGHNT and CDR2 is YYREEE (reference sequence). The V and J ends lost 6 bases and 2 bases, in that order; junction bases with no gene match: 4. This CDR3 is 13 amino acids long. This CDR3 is CASKMDRAYEQYF. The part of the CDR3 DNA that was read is TGTGCCAGCAAAATGGACAGGGCCTACGAG. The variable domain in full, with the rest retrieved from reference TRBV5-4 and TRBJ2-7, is ETGVTQSPTHLIKTRGQQVTLRCSSQSGHNTVSWYQQALGQGPQFIFQYYREEENGRGNFPPRFSGLQFPNYSSELNVNALELDDSALYLCASKMDRAYEQYFGPGTRLTVT.

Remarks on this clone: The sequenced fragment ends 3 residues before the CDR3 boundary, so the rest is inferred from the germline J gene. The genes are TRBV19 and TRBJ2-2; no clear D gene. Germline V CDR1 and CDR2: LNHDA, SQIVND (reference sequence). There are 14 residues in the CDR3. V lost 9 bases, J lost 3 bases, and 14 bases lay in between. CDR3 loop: CASKNPGYTGELFF. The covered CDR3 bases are TGTGCCAGCAAGAACCCCGGGTACACCGGGGAG.

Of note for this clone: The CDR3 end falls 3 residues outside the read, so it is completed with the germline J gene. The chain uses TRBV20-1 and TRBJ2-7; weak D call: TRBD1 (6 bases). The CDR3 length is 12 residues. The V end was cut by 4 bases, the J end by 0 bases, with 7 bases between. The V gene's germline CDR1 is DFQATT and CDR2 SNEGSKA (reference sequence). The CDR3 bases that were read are TGCAGTGCTACGGACAGCTCCTACGAG. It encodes CSATDSSYE. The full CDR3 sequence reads CSATDSSYEQYF.

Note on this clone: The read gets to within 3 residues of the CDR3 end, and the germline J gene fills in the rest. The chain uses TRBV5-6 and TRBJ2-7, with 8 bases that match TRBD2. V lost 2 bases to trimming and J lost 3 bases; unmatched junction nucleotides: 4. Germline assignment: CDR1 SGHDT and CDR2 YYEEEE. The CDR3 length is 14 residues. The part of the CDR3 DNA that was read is TGTGCCAGCAGCTTTCAGCGGGGGATCTACGAG. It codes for CASSFQRGIYE. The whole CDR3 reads CASSFQRGIYEQYF.

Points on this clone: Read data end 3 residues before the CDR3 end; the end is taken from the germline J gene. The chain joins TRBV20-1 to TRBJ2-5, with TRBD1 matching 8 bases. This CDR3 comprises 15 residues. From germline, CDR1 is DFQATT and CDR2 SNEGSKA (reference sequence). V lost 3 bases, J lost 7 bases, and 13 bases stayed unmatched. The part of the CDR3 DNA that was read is TGCAGTGCTAGGCCCGCGGACAGGGAGTTTGGGACC. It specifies CSARPADREFGT. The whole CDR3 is CSARPADREFGTQYF.

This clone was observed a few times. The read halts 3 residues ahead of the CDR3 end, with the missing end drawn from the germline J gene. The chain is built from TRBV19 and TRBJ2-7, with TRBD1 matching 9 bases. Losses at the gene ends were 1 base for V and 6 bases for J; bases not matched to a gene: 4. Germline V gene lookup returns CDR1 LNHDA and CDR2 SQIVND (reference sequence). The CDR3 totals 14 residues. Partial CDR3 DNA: TGTGCCAGTAGTATAGTACAGGGGGCCGGCGAG. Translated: CASSIVQGAGE. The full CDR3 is CASSIVQGAGEQYF.

CDR3 DNA, as far as it was read: TGTGCCAGCAGGGAAAAGCCTCCCTACGAG. This codes for CASREKPPYE. The CDR3, in full, reads CASREKPPYEQYF. This chain links TRBV6-1 with TRBJ2-7; no clear D. The read terminates 3 residues ahead of where the CDR3 ends, so the germline J gene completes it. Between the trimmed V and J ends, which lost 6 bases and 2 bases, there was a span of 11 bases. Germline assignment: CDR1 MNHNS and CDR2 SASEGT. The CDR3 is made up of 13 amino acids.

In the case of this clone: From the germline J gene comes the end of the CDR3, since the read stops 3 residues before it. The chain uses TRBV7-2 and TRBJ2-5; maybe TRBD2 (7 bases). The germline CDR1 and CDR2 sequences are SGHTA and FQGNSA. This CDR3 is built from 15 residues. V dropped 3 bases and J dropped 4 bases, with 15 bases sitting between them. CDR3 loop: CASSLERGGGETQYF. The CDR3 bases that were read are TGTGCCAGCAGCTTGGAGAGGGGAGGGGGAGAGACC. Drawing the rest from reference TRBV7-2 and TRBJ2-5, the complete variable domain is GAGVSQSPSNKVTEKGKDVELRCDPISGHTALYWYRQSLGQGLEFLIYFQGNSAPDKSGLPSDRFSAERTGGSVSTLTIQRTQQEDSAVYLCASSLERGGGETQYFGPGTRLLVL.

The CDR3 region is CAITTGDEKLFF. CDR3 DNA (partial): TGTGCCATCACGACAGGGGATGAAAAA. The chain is built from TRBV7-2 and TRBJ1-4, with 8 bases fitting TRBD1. The read finishes 3 residues shy of the CDR3 end, and the germline J gene is used to complete it. The V segment lost 10 bases and the J segment 6 bases; nucleotides outside the gene matches: 4. The CDR3 length is 12 residues. Per germline, CDR1 SGHTA and CDR2 FQGNSA.